The 17 T cell receptor beta chains given below trace back to one sample, sequenced in a study of blood T cell repertoires in COVID-19. The assay was immunoSEQ multiplex PCR, and TCRdb's table has in-frame clones only and misses some. The sample has under 300,000 clones; 89% are singletons. Sequenced: PBMCs or T cells enriched from blood (not recorded which). The receptors here all came from a woman aged 40-49 years who had recovered from COVID-19.

This chain joins TRBV12-3 or TRBV12-4 and TRBJ1-2; a possible D gene is TRBD1 (6 bases). The CDR3 covers 13 residues. Deletions cut 6 bases from V and 4 bases from J, with 12 bases between. The CDR3 reads CASRQDRSYGYTF. CDR3 coding DNA: TGTGCCAGCAGACAAGACAGGAGCTATGGCTACACCTTC.

The rearrangement joins TRBV2 to TRBJ1-4; D gene unclear. The CDR3 length is 15 residues. V lost 1 base, J lost 6 bases, and 12 bases lay in between. Germline-derived CDR1 and CDR2 are SNHLY and FYNNEI. The CDR3, as DNA: TGTGCCAGCAGTGAAGAGTCAGAAGTTTATGAAAAACTGTTTTTT. This sequence encodes CASSEESEVYEKLFF.

The chain is built from TRBV19 and TRBJ1-6, with 8 bases that match TRBD1. The CDR3 has 14 amino acids. Trimming at V came to 5 bases and at J to 6 bases, leaving 3 bases not matched to a gene. Germline V gene sequence: CDR1 LNHDA, CDR2 SQIVND (reference sequence). CDR3 in DNA: TGTGCCAGTAGTCTACAGGGGGGTAATTCACCCCTCCACTTT. Translated: CASSLQGGNSPLHF.

The chain uses TRBV3-1 (or the pseudogene TRBV3-2) and TRBJ2-2; perhaps TRBD1 as D (6 bases). The CDR3 covers 15 residues. Trimming shortened V by 2 bases and J by 10 bases, and 17 bases separated the two germline ends. The V gene's germline CDR1 is LGHDT and CDR2 YNNKEL (reference sequence). CDR3 bases: TGTGCCAGCAGCCAAACTACACAGGGTTTTGTGGAGCTGTTTTTT. It codes for CASSQTTQGFVELFF.

The gene calls are TRBV5-8 and TRBJ2-3; 8 bases match TRBD2. The CDR3 sequence is 14 residues long. Trimming cost V 4 bases and J 0 bases; bases outside gene matches: 1. The germline gives CDR1 SGHTS, CDR2 YDEGEE. The CDR3 sequence: CASSVAGSTDTQYF. CDR3 in DNA: TGTGCCAGCAGCGTAGCGGGGAGCACAGATACGCAGTATTTT.

CDR3 in DNA: TGTGCCAGCAGACCCGACACAAACAATGAAAAACTGTTTTTT. Translating it yields CASRPDTNNEKLFF. This chain uses TRBV28 with TRBJ1-4; D gene unclear. Germline V gene lookup returns CDR1 MDHEN and CDR2 SYDVKM. V shed 6 bases and J shed 5 bases, with 13 bases lying between them. CDR3 length equals 14 residues.

V and J are TRBV18 and TRBJ2-7; tentatively, D is TRBD1 (5 bases). Deletions cut 3 bases from V and 5 bases from J, with 20 bases between. Germline lookup yields CDR1 KGHSH and CDR2 LQKENI. The CDR3 sequence is 16 residues long. The CDR3 sequence is CASSPNPSRVIDEQYF. The CDR3, as DNA: TGTGCCAGCTCACCCAATCCCAGCAGGGTGATCGACGAGCAGTACTTC.

V is TRBV20-1 and J is TRBJ1-1, with 7 nucleotides matching TRBD1. Germline CDR1 is DFQATT and CDR2 is SNEGSKA (reference sequence). The CDR3 consists of 11 residues. With 5 bases clipped from V and 7 bases from J, the junction kept 4 bases outside the gene matches. The CDR3 loop is CSAPRQGEAFF. The DNA for the CDR3 is TGCAGTGCTCCCCGACAGGGTGAAGCTTTCTTT.

This clone came up a few times. The gene calls are TRBV28 and TRBJ1-1; a possible D gene is TRBD1 (5 bases). The CDR3 runs to 15 residues. V lost 4 bases and J 5 bases, leaving 17 bases between the germline ends. CDR1 is MDHEN, CDR2 SYDVKM, per germline. The CDR3 loop reads CASSSPPQGKTEAFF. The CDR3 DNA sequence: TGTGCCAGCAGTTCTCCCCCCCAGGGAAAAACTGAAGCTTTCTTT.

This clone was counted at least ten times. The CDR3 spells CASTPAWRDSLTYEQYF. In DNA form, the CDR3 reads TGTGCCAGCACCCCAGCCTGGCGGGACAGCCTAACCTACGAGCAGTACTTC. The chain uses TRBV7-9 and TRBJ2-7; the D gene is possibly TRBD1 (7 bases). V lost 7 bases, J lost 2 bases, and 24 bases lay in between. The CDR3 contains 17 residues. CDR1 and CDR2 from the germline V gene are SEHNR and FQNEAQ (reference sequence).

The rearrangement uses TRBV7-9 and TRBJ1-4, with 8 positions matching TRBD1. V shed 8 bases and J 5 bases; nucleotides not matched to a gene: 13. The CDR3 covers 16 residues. Germline lookup yields CDR1 SEHNR and CDR2 FQNEAQ (reference sequence). In DNA, the CDR3 is TGTGCCAGCGGACAGGGCGCTGCTGACGGAAATGAAAAACTGTTTTTT. It is translated as CASGQGAADGNEKLFF.

The CDR3, as DNA: TGTGCCATCAGTGAACTAGCGGGAGTACACGAGCAGTACTTC. This codes for CAISELAGVHEQYF. The rearrangement uses TRBV10-3 and TRBJ2-7; 11 positions match TRBD2. The V gene's germline CDR1 is ENHRY and CDR2 SYGVKD. J lost 5 bases, V lost 3 bases, and 3 bases had no gene match. CDR3 length: 14 amino acids.

The chain combines TRBV2 with TRBJ2-2, with D possibly TRBD2 on 6 matching bases. The germline V gene encodes CDR1 SNHLY and CDR2 FYNNEI. The CDR3 runs 15 residues. The V and J ends lost 4 bases and 4 bases respectively, with 13 bases between them. CDR3 in DNA: TGTGCCAGCAGTGGATATGGCGGGACCACCGGGGAGCTGTTTTTT. It yields the protein CASSGYGGTTGELFF.

The chain employs TRBV19 and TRBJ1-3, with TRBD1 as a possible D gene (6 bases). The V end was cut by 3 bases, the J end by 2 bases, with 17 bases between. The CDR3 is 17 residues long. Germline assignment: CDR1 LNHDA and CDR2 SQIVND (reference sequence). The chain's CDR3 is CASSILRGSRAGNTIYF. The CDR3 DNA is TGTGCCAGTAGTATTTTAAGGGGGAGTCGTGCTGGAAACACCATATATTTT.

The rearrangement uses TRBV5-1 and TRBJ2-5; TRBD2 agrees at 8 bases. The ends lost 1 base at V and 4 bases at J; junction bases unmatched: 6. The germline V gene encodes CDR1 SGHRS and CDR2 YFSETQ. This CDR3 is 15 amino acids long. The CDR3 is CASSLKGGLGETQYF. The CDR3, as DNA: TGCGCCAGCAGCTTGAAGGGGGGACTAGGAGAGACCCAGTACTTC.

V is TRBV11-2 and J is TRBJ1-2; TRBD1 matches at 8 bases. With 4 bases clipped from V and 4 bases from J, the junction kept 8 bases outside the gene matches. CDR3 size: 15 residues. The germline gives CDR1 SGHAT, CDR2 FQNNGV. The CDR3 sequence is CASSSNRGFGYGYTF. In DNA, the CDR3 is TGTGCCAGCAGCTCAAACAGGGGGTTTGGCTATGGCTACACCTTC.

The chain joins TRBV7-9 to TRBJ1-2; the match to TRBD1 covers 8 bases. The CDR3 covers 15 residues. Germline V CDR1 and CDR2: SEHNR, FQNEAQ (reference sequence). The junction had 8 bases not matched to a gene; V was cut back by 4 bases and J by 4 bases. The CDR3 protein is CASSSWTGSGYGYTF. The CDR3 region has the DNA TGTGCCAGCAGCTCATGGACAGGGTCCGGCTATGGCTACACCTTC. Full variable domain (rest looked up from reference TRBV7-9 and TRBJ1-2): DTGVSQNPRHKITKRGQNVTFRCDPISEHNRLYWYRQTLGQGPEFLTYFQNEAQLEKSRLLSDRFSAERPKGSFSTLEIQRTEQGDSAMYLCASSSWTGSGYGYTFGSGTRLTVV.